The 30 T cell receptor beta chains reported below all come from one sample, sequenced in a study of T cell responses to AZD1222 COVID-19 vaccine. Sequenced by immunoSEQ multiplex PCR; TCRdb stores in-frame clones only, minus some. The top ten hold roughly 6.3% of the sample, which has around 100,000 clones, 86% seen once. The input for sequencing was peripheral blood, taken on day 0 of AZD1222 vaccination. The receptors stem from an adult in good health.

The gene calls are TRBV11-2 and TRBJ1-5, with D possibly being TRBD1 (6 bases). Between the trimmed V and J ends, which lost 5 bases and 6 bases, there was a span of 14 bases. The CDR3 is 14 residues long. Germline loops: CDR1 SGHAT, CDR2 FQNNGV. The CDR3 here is CASSNGQLGQPQHF. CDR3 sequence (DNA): TGTGCCAGCAGCAACGGACAGCTCGGTCAGCCCCAGCATTTT.

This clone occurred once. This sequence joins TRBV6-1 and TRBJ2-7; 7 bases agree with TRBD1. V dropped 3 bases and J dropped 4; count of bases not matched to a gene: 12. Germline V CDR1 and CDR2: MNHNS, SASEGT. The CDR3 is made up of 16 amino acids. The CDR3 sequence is CASSEDDRQGRYEQYF. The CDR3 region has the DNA TGTGCCAGCAGTGAGGACGATAGACAGGGTCGGTACGAGCAGTACTTC.

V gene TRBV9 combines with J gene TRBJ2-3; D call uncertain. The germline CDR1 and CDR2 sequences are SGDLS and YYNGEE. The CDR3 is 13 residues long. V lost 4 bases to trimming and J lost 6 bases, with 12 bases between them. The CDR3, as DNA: TGTGCCAGCAGCCCTACATTAGGGGATACGCAGTATTTT. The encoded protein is CASSPTLGDTQYF.

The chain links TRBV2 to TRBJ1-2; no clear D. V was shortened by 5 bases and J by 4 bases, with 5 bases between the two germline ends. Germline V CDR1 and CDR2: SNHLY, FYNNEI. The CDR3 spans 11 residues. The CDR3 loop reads CASSWSYGYTF. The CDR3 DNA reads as TGTGCCAGCAGTTGGAGCTATGGCTACACCTTC.

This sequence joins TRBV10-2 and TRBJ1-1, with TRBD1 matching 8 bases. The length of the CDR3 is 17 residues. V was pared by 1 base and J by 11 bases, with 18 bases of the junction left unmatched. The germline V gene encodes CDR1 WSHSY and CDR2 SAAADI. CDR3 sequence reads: CASSELGQGKGGLTAFF. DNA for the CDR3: TGCGCCAGCAGTGAGTTAGGACAGGGAAAGGGGGGTCTGACGGCTTTCTTT.

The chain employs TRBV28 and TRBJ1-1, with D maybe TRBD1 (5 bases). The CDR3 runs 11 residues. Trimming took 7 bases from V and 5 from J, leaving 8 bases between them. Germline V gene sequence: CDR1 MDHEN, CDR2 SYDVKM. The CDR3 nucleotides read TGTGCCAGCACCAGGGAAACTGAAGCTTTCTTT. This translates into CASTRETEAFF.

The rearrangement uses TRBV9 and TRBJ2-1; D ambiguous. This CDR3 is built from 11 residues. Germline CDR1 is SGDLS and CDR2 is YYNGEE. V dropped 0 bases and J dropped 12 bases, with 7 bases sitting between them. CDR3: CASSVDERQFF. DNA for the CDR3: TGTGCCAGCAGCGTAGACGAAAGGCAGTTCTTC. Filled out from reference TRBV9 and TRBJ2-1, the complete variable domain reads DSGVTQTPKHLITATGQRVTLRCSPRSGDLSVYWYQQSLDQGLQFLIQYYNGEERAKGNILERFSAQQFPDLHSELNLSSLELGDSALYFCASSVDERQFFGPGTRLTVL.

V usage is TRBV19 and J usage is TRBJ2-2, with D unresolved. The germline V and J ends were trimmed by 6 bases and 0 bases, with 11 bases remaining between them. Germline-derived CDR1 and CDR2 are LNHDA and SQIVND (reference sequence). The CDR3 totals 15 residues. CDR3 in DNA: TGTGCCAGTAGGAGGAACCCTTCGAACACCGGGGAGCTGTTTTTT. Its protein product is CASRRNPSNTGELFF.

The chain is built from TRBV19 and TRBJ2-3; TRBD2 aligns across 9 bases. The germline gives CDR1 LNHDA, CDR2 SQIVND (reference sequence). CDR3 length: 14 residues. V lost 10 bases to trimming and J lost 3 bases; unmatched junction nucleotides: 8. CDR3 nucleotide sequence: TGTGCCATCGCGACTAGCGGCCTTACAGATACGCAGTATTTT. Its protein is CAIATSGLTDTQYF.

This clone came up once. In DNA form, the CDR3 reads TGTGCCTGGAGTGTGTCGGCGAACTATGGCTACACCTTC. It specifies CAWSVSANYGYTF. The chain couples TRBV30 to TRBJ1-2; the D is unclear. This CDR3 contains 13 residues. Germline lookup yields CDR1 GTSNPN and CDR2 SVGIG (reference sequence). V lost 0 bases and J lost 2, with 7 bases in between.

CDR3 in DNA: TGTGCCAGCAGCGCGACAGGTGCATACGAGCAGTACTTC. Its protein product is CASSATGAYEQYF. This chain connects TRBV11-2 to TRBJ2-7, with TRBD1 as a possible D gene (6 bases). The V end was cut by 5 bases, the J end by 4 bases, with 12 bases between. CDR1 and CDR2 (germline): SGHAT, FQNNGV. The CDR3 length is 13 residues.

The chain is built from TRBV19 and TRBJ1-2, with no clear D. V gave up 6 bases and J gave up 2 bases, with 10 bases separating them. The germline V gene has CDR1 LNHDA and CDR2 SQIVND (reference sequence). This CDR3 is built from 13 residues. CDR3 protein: CASRLDKNYGYTF. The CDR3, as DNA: TGTGCCAGTAGGCTCGACAAAAACTATGGCTACACCTTC.

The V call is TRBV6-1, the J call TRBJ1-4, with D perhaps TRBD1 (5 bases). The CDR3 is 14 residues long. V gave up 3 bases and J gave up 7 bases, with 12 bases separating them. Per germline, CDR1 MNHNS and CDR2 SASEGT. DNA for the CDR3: TGTGCCAGCAGTGATGGGACGGGGGGTGAAAAACTGTTTTTT. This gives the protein CASSDGTGGEKLFF.

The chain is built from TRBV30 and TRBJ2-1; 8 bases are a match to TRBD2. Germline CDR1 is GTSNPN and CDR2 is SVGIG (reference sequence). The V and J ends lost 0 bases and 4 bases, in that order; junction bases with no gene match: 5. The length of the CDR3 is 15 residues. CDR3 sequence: CAWSVPSGGYNEQFF. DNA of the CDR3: TGTGCCTGGAGTGTACCCAGCGGGGGATACAATGAGCAGTTCTTC. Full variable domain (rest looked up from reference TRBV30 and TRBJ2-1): SQTIHQWPATLVQPVGSPLSLECTVEGTSNPNLYWYRQAAGRGLQLLFYSVGIGQISSEVPQNLSASRPQDRQFILSSKKLLLSDSGFYLCAWSVPSGGYNEQFFGPGTRLTVL.

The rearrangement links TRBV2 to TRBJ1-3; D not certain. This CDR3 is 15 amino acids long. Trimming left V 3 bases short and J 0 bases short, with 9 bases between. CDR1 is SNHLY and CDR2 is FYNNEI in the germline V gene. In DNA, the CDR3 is TGTGCCAGCAGTGATCGGCCGCGCTCTGGAAACACCATATATTTT. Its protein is CASSDRPRSGNTIYF.

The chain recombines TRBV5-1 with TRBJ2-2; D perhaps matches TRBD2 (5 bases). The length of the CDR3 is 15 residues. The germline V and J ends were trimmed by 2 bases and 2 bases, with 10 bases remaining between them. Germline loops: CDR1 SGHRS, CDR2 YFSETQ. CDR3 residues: CASSFQASNTGELFF. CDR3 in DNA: TGCGCCAGCAGCTTCCAGGCTAGCAACACCGGGGAGCTGTTTTTT.

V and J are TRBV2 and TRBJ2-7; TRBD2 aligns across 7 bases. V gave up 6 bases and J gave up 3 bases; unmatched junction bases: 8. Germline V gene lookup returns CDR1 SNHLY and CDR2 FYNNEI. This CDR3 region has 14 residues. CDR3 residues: CASRSGAAIYEQYF. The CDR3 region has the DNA TGTGCCAGCAGGAGCGGGGCGGCTATCTACGAGCAGTACTTC.

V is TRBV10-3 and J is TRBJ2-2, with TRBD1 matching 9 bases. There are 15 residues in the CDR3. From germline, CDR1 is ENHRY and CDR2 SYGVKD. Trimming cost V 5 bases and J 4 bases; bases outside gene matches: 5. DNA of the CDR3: TGTGCCATCAGTCCCGGGACAGGGTTCACCGGGGAGCTGTTTTTT. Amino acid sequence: CAISPGTGFTGELFF.

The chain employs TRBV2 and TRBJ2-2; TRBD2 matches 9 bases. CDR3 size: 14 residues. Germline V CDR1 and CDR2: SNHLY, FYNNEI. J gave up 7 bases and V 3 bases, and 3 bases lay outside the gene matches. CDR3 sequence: CASSEQRGDGELFF. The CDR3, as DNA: TGTGCCAGCAGTGAGCAGCGGGGGGACGGGGAGCTGTTTTTT.

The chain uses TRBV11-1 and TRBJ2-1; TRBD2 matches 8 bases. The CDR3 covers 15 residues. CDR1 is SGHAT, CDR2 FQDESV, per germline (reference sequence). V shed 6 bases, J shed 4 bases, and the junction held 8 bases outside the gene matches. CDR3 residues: CASRTDSGVYNEQFF. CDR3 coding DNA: TGTGCCAGCAGAACTGATAGCGGGGTTTACAATGAGCAGTTCTTC.

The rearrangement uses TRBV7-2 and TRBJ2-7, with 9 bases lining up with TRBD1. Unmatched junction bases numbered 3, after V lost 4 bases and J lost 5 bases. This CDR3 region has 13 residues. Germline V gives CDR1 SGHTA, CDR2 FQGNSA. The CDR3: CASSSGQGNEQYF. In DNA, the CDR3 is TGTGCCAGCAGCTCGGGACAGGGCAACGAGCAGTACTTC.

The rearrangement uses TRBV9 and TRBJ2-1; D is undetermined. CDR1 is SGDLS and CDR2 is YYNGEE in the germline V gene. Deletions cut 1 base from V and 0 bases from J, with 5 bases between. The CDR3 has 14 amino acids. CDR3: CASSVLGSYNEQFF. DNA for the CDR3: TGTGCCAGCAGCGTATTGGGCTCCTACAATGAGCAGTTCTTC.

This CDR3 is CASSYGTGAGGYTF. For the CDR3, the DNA is TGTGCCAGCAGTTACGGGACAGGGGCTGGAGGCTACACCTTC. This chain joins TRBV6-5 and TRBJ1-2; 10 bases fit TRBD1. CDR1 is MNHEY and CDR2 is SVGAGI in the germline V gene. The CDR3 is made up of 14 amino acids. V gave up 2 bases and J gave up 8 bases; unmatched junction bases: 5.

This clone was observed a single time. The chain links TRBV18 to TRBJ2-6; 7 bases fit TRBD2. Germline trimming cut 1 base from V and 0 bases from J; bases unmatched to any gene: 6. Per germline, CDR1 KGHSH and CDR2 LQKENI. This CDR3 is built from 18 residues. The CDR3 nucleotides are TGTGCCAGCTCACCACGGACGGGGGGAAGCTCTGGGGCCAACGTCCTGACTTTC. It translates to CASSPRTGGSSGANVLTF.

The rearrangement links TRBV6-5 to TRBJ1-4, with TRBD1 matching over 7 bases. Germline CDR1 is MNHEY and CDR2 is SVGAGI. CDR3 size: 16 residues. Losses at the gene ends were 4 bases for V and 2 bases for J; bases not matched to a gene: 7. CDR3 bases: TGTGCCAGCAGTTCGAAACAGGGGTCGACTAATGAAAAACTGTTTTTT. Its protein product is CASSSKQGSTNEKLFF.

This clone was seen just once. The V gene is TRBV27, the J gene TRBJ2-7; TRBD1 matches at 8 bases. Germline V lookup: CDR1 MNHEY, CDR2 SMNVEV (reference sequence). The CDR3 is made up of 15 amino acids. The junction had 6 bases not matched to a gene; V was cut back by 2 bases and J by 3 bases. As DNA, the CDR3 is TGTGCCAGCAGTTTACAAGGGACAGGTGTCTACGAGCAGTACTTC. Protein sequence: CASSLQGTGVYEQYF.

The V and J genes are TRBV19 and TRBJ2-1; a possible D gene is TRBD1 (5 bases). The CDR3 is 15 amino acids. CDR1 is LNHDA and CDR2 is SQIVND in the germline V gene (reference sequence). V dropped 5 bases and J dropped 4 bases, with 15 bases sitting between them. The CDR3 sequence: CASSGAHTLYNEQFF. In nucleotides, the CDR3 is TGTGCCAGTAGTGGGGCCCACACTTTATACAATGAGCAGTTCTTC. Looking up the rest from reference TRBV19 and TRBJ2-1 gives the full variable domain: DGGITQSPKYLFRKEGQNVTLSCEQNLNHDAMYWYRQDPGQGLRLIYYSQIVNDFQKGDIAEGYSVSREKKESFPLTVTSAQKNPTAFYLCASSGAHTLYNEQFFGPGTRLTVL.

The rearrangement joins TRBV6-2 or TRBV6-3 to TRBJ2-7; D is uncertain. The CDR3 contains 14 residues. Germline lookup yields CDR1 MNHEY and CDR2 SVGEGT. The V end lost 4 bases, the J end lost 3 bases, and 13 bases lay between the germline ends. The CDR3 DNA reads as TGTGCCAGCAGTTCCACTCGAGGTCGCTACGAGCAGTACTTC. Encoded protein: CASSSTRGRYEQYF.

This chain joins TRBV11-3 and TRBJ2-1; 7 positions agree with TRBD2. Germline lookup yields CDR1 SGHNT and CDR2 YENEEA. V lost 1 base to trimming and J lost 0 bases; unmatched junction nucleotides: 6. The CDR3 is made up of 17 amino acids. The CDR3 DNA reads TGTGCCAGCAGCTTAGGGGAGGGCCTAAGCTCCTACAATGAGCAGTTCTTC. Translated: CASSLGEGLSSYNEQFF.

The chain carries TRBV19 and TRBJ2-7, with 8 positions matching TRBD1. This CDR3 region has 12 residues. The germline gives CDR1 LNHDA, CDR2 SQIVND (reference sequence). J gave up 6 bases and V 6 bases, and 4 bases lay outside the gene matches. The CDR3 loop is CASRQDRGEQYF. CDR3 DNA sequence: TGTGCCAGTAGGCAAGACAGGGGCGAGCAGTACTTC.